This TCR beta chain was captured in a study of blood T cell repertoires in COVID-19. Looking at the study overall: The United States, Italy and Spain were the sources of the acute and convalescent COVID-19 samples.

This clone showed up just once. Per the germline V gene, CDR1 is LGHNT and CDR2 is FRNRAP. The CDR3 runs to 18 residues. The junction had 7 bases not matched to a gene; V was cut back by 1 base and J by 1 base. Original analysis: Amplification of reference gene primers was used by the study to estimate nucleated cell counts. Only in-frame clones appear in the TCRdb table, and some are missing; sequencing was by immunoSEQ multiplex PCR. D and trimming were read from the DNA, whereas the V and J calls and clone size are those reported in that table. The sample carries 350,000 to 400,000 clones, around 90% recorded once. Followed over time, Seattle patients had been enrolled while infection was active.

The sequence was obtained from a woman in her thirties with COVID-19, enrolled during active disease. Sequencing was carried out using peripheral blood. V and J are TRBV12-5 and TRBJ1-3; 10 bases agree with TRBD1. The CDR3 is CASGLGGQGSLSGNTIYF. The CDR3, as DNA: TGTGCTAGTGGTTTGGGGGGACAGGGGAGTCTATCTGGAAACACCATATATTTT. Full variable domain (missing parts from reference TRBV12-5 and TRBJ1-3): DARVTQTPRHKVTEMGQEVTMRCQPILGHNTVFWYRQTMMQGLELLAYFRNRAPLDDSGMPKDRFSAEMPDATLATLKIQPSEPRDSAVYFCASGLGGQGSLSGNTIYFGEGSWLTVV.